The 21 T cell receptor beta chains listed next were all sequenced from one sample in a study of blood T cell repertoires in COVID-19. This table comes from immunoSEQ multiplex PCR, and its TCRdb copy is limited to in-frame clones, with some not included. The repertoire holds approximately 440,000 clones, with roughly 88% as singletons. The source material was PBMCs or T cells enriched from blood (not recorded which). The receptors were gathered from a man aged 18 to 29 who had recovered from COVID-19.

The chain links TRBV25-1 to TRBJ1-2; a weak D match, TRBD1 (6 bases). Germline loops: CDR1 MGHDK, CDR2 SYGVNS. Trimming removed 5 bases from V and 7 bases from J, with 14 bases in between. The CDR3 is made up of 13 amino acids. CDR3 bases: TGTGCCAGCAGTCTCCCACAGGGTGGTGGCTACACCTTC. Amino acids: CASSLPQGGGYTF.

This clone was seen more than once but under ten times. V and J are TRBV21-1 and TRBJ2-1; the table's D call of TRBD1 was not tested on the DNA. TRBV21-1 is classified as a pseudogene. The CDR3 is 15 residues long. The CDR3 sequence is CASSKAGQGEDEQFF. In DNA form, the CDR3 reads TGTGCCAGCAGCAAAGCGGGACAGGGGGAGGATGAGCAGTTCTTC.

The chain has TRBV11-2 and TRBJ2-3, with D hard to call. Trimming cost V 5 bases and J 0 bases, with 3 bases left between them. CDR1 is SGHAT, CDR2 FQNNGV, per germline. This CDR3 has 12 amino acids. The CDR3 protein is CASSPSTDTQYF. CDR3 DNA sequence: TGTGCCAGCAGCCCTAGCACAGATACGCAGTATTTT.

The chain joins TRBV3-1 (or the pseudogene TRBV3-2) to TRBJ1-6, with 10 positions matching TRBD1. Losses at the gene ends were 8 bases for V and 10 bases for J; bases not matched to a gene: 11. The CDR3 is 15 residues long. Germline CDR1 and CDR2: LGHDT and YNNKEL (reference sequence). The CDR3 bases are TGTGCCAGCGCGACCGGGACAGGGGTGGGCTCACCCCTCCACTTT. Protein sequence: CASATGTGVGSPLHF.

This chain connects TRBV6-5 to TRBJ2-2, with 10 nucleotides matching TRBD2. The CDR3 runs 15 residues. Germline V lookup: CDR1 MNHEY, CDR2 SVGAGI. With 2 bases clipped from V and 8 bases from J, the junction kept 5 bases outside the gene matches. CDR3 sequence reads: CASSYGLAAPGELFF. CDR3 sequence (DNA): TGTGCCAGCAGTTACGGACTAGCGGCGCCGGGGGAGCTGTTTTTT.

The rearrangement joins TRBV19 to TRBJ2-1, with 13 bases aligning to TRBD2. Per the germline V gene, CDR1 is LNHDA and CDR2 is SQIVND (reference sequence). The junction had 3 bases not matched to a gene; V was cut back by 4 bases and J by 0 bases. The CDR3 spans 17 residues. CDR3 nucleotides: TGTGCCAGTAGTAGGGGACTAGCGGGGAACTCCTACAATGAGCAGTTCTTC. It encodes CASSRGLAGNSYNEQFF.

The genes are TRBV19 and TRBJ1-1; D perhaps matches TRBD1 (6 bases). The CDR3 extends over 13 amino acids. The V end lost 3 bases, the J end lost 6 bases, and 11 bases lay between the germline ends. Germline V lookup: CDR1 LNHDA, CDR2 SQIVND (reference sequence). For the CDR3, the DNA is TGTGCCAGTAGTATCGGGGGGCTGGCTGAAGCTTTCTTT. Its protein is CASSIGGLAEAFF.

V usage is TRBV2 and J usage is TRBJ2-1, with TRBD2 matching 11 bases. V trimming: 10 bases; J trimming: 14 bases; junction bases outside the gene matches: 13. Per germline, CDR1 SNHLY and CDR2 FYNNEI. CDR3 length equals 13 residues. CDR3 loop: CATRGLAGGMEFF. The CDR3 DNA follows: TGTGCCACTAGGGGTCTAGCGGGAGGTATGGAGTTCTTC.

The table lists this clone with a few counts. Distinct nucleotide sequences in the sample also encode this CDR3. V usage is TRBV5-1 and J usage is TRBJ1-4, with 9 bases aligning to TRBD1. The length of the CDR3 is 14 residues. V dropped 4 bases and J dropped 5; count of bases not matched to a gene: 3. Germline lookup yields CDR1 SGHRS and CDR2 YFSETQ. CDR3 amino acids: CASSPGTGNEKLFF. As DNA, the CDR3 is TGCGCCAGCAGCCCCGGGACAGGGAATGAAAAACTGTTTTTT.

The V call is TRBV30, the J call TRBJ2-3; no reliable D call. The germline gives CDR1 GTSNPN, CDR2 SVGIG (reference sequence). The CDR3 totals 13 residues. With 2 bases removed from V and 3 bases from J, the gap between germline ends came to 9 bases. CDR3: CAWSMGRTDTQYF. The DNA for the CDR3 is TGTGCCTGGAGTATGGGCCGGACAGATACGCAGTATTTT. Together with reference TRBV30 and TRBJ2-3, the CDR3 gives the full variable domain: SQTIHQWPATLVQPVGSPLSLECTVEGTSNPNLYWYRQAAGRGLQLLFYSVGIGQISSEVPQNLSASRPQDRQFILSSKKLLLSDSGFYLCAWSMGRTDTQYFGPGTRLTVL.

Here the CDR3 DNA reads TGTGCCAGCAGTCCAGTGAACAATGAGCAGTTCTTC. This codes for CASSPVNNEQFF. The V call is TRBV14, the J call TRBJ2-1; D is undetermined. Trimming shortened V by 6 bases and J by 5 bases, and 8 bases separated the two germline ends. There are 12 residues in the CDR3. Germline CDR1 reads SGHDN; CDR2 reads FVKESK.

The V and J genes are TRBV15 and TRBJ2-7; TRBD2 agrees at 10 bases. The CDR3 has 17 amino acids. With 0 bases clipped from V and 4 bases from J, the junction kept 9 bases outside the gene matches. The germline V gene encodes CDR1 LNHNV and CDR2 YYDKDF (reference sequence). The CDR3 loop is CATSRDRPSGSRYEQYF. The CDR3 bases are TGTGCCACCAGCAGAGATCGACCTAGCGGGAGTAGGTACGAGCAGTACTTC. Complete variable domain (other parts from reference TRBV15 and TRBJ2-7): DAMVIQNPRYQVTQFGKPVTLSCSQTLNHNVMYWYQQKSSQAPKLLFHYYDKDFNNEADTPDNFQSRRPNTSFCFLDIRSPGLGDTAMYLCATSRDRPSGSRYEQYFGPGTRLTVT.

J is TRBJ1-1 and V is TRBV30, with 7 positions matching TRBD1. CDR3 size: 15 residues. The germline V gene has CDR1 GTSNPN and CDR2 SVGIG (reference sequence). J gave up 0 bases and V 1 base, and 5 bases lay outside the gene matches. DNA of the CDR3: TGTGCCTGGAGTGATAAAACAGGGGTGAACACTGAAGCTTTCTTT. This gives the protein CAWSDKTGVNTEAFF.

This chain links TRBV6-1 with TRBJ1-1; D ambiguous. V was clipped by 2 bases and J by 3 bases, with 22 bases between them. CDR1 is MNHNS, CDR2 SASEGT, per germline. The CDR3 consists of 18 residues. The CDR3 loop reads CASSEMAGGYLVYTEAFF. Written as DNA, the CDR3 is TGTGCCAGCAGTGAAATGGCAGGAGGTTATCTAGTATACACTGAAGCTTTCTTT.

The chain has TRBV3-1 (or the pseudogene TRBV3-2) and TRBJ1-1; possible D gene TRBD1, 6 bases. Per germline, CDR1 LGHDT and CDR2 YNNKEL (reference sequence). Trimming took off 3 bases at V and 8 bases at J, with 19 bases between the two ends. This CDR3 contains 15 residues. The CDR3: CASSHSTGEGAEAFF. For the CDR3, the DNA is TGTGCCAGCAGCCATTCGACAGGTGAGGGAGCCGAAGCTTTCTTT.

The chain couples TRBV7-9 to TRBJ2-5; TRBD1 matches at 8 bases. The CDR3 sequence is 14 residues long. Germline V CDR1 and CDR2: SEHNR, FQNEAQ (reference sequence). V lost 4 bases and J lost 5; bases outside the gene matches: 6. In DNA, the CDR3 is TGTGCCAGCAGCTGGACAGGGTTGGCCGAGACCCAGTACTTC. Amino acids: CASSWTGLAETQYF.

CDR3 in amino acids: CASSQDGSETQYF. CDR3 bases: TGCGCCAGCAGCCAGGACGGGAGTGAGACCCAGTACTTC. The genes are TRBV4-1 and TRBJ2-5, with D possibly matching TRBD2 (6 bases). V shed 3 bases and J shed 5 bases, with 10 bases lying between them. The CDR3 is 13 residues long. Germline V gene sequence: CDR1 MGHRA, CDR2 YSYEKL.

This clone was found once. The V and J genes are TRBV6-2 or TRBV6-3 and TRBJ2-1; 8 nucleotides align to TRBD2. V shed 2 bases, J shed 8 bases, and the junction held 5 bases outside the gene matches. The CDR3 is 14 residues long. Germline V gene data show CDR1 as MNHEY and CDR2 as SVGEGT. The CDR3 coding sequence is TGTGCCAGCAGTTACGGGACTAGTCTCGATGAGCAGTTCTTC. Translated, it gives CASSYGTSLDEQFF.

The rearrangement links TRBV10-3 to TRBJ2-7; 10 bases are a match to TRBD1. Per the germline V gene, CDR1 is ENHRY and CDR2 is SYGVKD. V lost 2 bases to trimming and J lost 4 bases; unmatched junction nucleotides: 8. CDR3 size: 16 residues. The CDR3, as DNA: TGTGCCATCAGTGAGGGCCAGTGGGACAGGGGTTACGAGCAGTACTTC. Translation: CAISEGQWDRGYEQYF.

The V call is TRBV2, the J call TRBJ1-1; TRBD1 matches at 9 bases. J gave up 5 bases and V 9 bases, and 4 bases lay outside the gene matches. The CDR3 totals 12 residues. Germline V gene sequence: CDR1 SNHLY, CDR2 FYNNEI. The CDR3 DNA sequence: TGTGCCAGACAGGGGGCAGGTACTGAAGCTTTCTTT. Amino acid sequence: CARQGAGTEAFF. The entire variable domain, with the rest obtained from reference TRBV2 and TRBJ1-1, is as follows: EPEVTQTPSHQVTQMGQEVILRCVPISNHLYFYWYRQILGQKVEFLVSFYNNEISEKSEIFDDQFSVERPDGSNFTLKIRSTKLEDSAMYFCARQGAGTEAFFGQGTRLTVV.

J is TRBJ1-1 and V is TRBV7-3; unclear D gene. Germline assignment: CDR1 SGHTA and CDR2 FQGTGA. V was cut by 4 bases and J by 1 base, with 7 bases left in between. The CDR3 totals 13 residues. CDR3 region: CASSWAKNTEAFF. The CDR3 nucleotides read TGTGCCAGCAGCTGGGCGAAGAACACTGAAGCTTTCTTT.